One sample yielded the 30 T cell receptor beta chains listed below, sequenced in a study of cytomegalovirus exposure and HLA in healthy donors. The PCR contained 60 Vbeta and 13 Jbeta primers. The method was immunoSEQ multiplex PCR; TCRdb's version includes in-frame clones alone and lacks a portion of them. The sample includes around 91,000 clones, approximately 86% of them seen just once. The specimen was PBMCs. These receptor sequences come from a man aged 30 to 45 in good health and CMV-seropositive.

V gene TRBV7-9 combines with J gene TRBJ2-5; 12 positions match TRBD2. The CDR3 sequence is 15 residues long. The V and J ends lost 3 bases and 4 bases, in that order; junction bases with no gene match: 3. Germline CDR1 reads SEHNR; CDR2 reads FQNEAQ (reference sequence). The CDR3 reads CASSLLAGGGETQYF. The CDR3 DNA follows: TGTGCCAGCAGCTTGCTAGCGGGAGGGGGAGAGACCCAGTACTTC.

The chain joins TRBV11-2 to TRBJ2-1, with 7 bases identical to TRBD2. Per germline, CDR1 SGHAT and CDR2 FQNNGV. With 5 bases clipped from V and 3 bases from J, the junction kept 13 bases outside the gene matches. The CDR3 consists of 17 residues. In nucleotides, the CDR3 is TGTGCCAGCAGCCGGTTGACAGTGACTAGCCTCTACAATGAGCAGTTCTTC. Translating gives CASSRLTVTSLYNEQFF.

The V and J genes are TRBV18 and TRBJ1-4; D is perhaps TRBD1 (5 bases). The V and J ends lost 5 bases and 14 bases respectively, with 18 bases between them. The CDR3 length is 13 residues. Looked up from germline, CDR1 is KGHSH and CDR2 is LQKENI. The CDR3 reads CASSSSREGRLFF. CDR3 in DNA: TGTGCCAGCTCATCCTCCAGGGAAGGACGTCTGTTTTTT.

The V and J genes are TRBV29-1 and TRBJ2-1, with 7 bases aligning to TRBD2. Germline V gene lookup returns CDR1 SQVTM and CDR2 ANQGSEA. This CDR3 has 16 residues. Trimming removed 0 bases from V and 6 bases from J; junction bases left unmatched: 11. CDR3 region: CSVEDARGRAGNEQFF. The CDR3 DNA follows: TGCAGCGTTGAAGATGCCCGCGGGAGAGCGGGCAATGAGCAGTTCTTC.

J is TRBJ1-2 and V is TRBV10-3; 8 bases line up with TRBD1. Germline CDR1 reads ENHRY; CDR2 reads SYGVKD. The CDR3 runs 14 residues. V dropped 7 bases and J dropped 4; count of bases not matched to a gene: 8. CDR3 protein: CAITRDRTTYGYTF. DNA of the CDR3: TGTGCCATCACTCGGGACAGGACTACCTATGGCTACACCTTC.

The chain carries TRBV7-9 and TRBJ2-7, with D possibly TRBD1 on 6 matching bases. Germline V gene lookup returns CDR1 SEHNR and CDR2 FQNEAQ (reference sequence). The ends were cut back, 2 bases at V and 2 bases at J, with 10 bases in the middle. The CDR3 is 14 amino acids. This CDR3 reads CASSLTQGPYEQYF. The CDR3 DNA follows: TGTGCCAGCAGCTTAACTCAGGGGCCCTACGAGCAGTACTTC.

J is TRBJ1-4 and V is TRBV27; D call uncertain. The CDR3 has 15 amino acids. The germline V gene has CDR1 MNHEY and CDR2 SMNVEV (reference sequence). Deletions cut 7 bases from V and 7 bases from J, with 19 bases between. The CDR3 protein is CASKQFEGGREKLFF. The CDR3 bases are TGTGCCAGCAAGCAGTTTGAGGGTGGGCGTGAAAAACTGTTTTTT. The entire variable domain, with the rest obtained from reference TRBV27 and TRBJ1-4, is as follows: EAQVTQNPRYLITVTGKKLTVTCSQNMNHEYMSWYRQDPGLGLRQIYYSMNVEVTDKGDVPEGYKVSRKEKRNFPLILESPSPNQTSLYFCASKQFEGGREKLFFGSGTQLSVL.

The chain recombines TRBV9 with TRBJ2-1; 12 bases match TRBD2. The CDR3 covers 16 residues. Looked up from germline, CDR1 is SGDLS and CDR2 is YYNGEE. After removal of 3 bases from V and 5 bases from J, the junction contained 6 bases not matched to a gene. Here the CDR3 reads CASSARLAGVNNEQFF. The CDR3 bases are TGTGCCAGCAGCGCTCGACTAGCGGGAGTGAACAATGAGCAGTTCTTC.

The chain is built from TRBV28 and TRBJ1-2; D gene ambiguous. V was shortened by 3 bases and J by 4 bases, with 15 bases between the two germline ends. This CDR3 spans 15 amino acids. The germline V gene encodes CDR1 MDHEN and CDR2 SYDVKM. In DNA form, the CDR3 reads TGTGCCAGCAGTTTGCCCGGCGCAGGATCCTATGGCTACACCTTC. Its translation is CASSLPGAGSYGYTF.

Here the CDR3 reads CASSLVPDPSLSEQYF. CDR3 nucleotide sequence: TGTGCCAGCAGCTTGGTTCCAGACCCTTCACTAAGCGAGCAGTACTTC. V is TRBV5-4 and J is TRBJ2-7, with D unresolved. V gave up 0 bases and J gave up 6 bases, with 19 bases separating them. CDR1 SGHNT and CDR2 YYREEE come from the germline V gene (reference sequence). CDR3 length: 16 amino acids.

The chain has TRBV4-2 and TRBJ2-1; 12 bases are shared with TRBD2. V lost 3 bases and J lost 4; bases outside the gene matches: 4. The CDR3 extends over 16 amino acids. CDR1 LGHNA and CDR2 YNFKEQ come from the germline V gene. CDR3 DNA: TGTGCCAGCAGCCATGTGACTAGCGGGAGTTACAATGAGCAGTTCTTC. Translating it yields CASSHVTSGSYNEQFF.

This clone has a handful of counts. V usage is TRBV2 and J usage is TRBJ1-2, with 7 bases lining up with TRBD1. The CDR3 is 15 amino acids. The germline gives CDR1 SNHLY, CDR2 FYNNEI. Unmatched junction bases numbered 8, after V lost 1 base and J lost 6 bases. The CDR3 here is CASSEELVTGHGYTF. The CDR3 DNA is TGTGCCAGCAGTGAAGAACTGGTGACAGGGCATGGCTACACCTTC.

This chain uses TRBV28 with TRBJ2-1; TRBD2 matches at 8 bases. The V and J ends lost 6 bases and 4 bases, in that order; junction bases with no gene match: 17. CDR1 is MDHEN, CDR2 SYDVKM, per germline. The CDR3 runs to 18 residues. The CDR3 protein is CASSPPKGMASGYNEQFF. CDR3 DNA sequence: TGTGCCAGCAGCCCCCCGAAGGGGATGGCTAGCGGGTACAATGAGCAGTTCTTC. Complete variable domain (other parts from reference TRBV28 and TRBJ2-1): DVKVTQSSRYLVKRTGEKVFLECVQDMDHENMFWYRQDPGLGLRLIYFSYDVKMKEKGDIPEGYSVSREKKERFSLILESASTNQTSMYLCASSPPKGMASGYNEQFFGPGTRLTVL.

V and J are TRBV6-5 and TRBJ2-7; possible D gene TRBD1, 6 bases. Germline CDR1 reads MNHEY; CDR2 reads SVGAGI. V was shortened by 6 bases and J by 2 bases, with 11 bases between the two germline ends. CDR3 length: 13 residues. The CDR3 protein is CASRGQLAYEQYF. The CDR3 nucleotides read TGTGCCAGCAGAGGACAGTTAGCCTACGAGCAGTACTTC.

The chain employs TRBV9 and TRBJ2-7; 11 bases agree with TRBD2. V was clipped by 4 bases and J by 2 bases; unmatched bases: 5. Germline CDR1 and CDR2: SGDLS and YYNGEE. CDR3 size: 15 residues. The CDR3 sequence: CASSPRLAGPYEQYF. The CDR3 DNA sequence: TGTGCCAGCAGCCCCCGACTAGCGGGGCCCTACGAGCAGTACTTC.

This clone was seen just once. This CDR3 is CASSLDGGVTDTQYF. The CDR3 nucleotides are TGTGCCAGCAGCTTAGATGGCGGGGTCACAGATACGCAGTATTTT. This rearrangement joins TRBV7-2 to TRBJ2-3, with a weak D call TRBD2 (6 bases). CDR1 and CDR2 from the germline V gene are SGHTA and FQGNSA. The CDR3 is made up of 15 amino acids. The V end was cut by 1 base, the J end by 2 bases, with 10 bases between.

The CDR3 reads CASSHLTTGNTEAFF. The CDR3 nucleotides are TGCGCCAGCAGCCACCTGACGACAGGGAACACTGAAGCTTTCTTT. The gene calls are TRBV4-1 and TRBJ1-1; tentatively, D is TRBD1 (6 bases). CDR1 and CDR2 (germline): MGHRA, YSYEKL. The CDR3 totals 15 residues. Trimming left V 3 bases short and J 1 base short, with 12 bases between.

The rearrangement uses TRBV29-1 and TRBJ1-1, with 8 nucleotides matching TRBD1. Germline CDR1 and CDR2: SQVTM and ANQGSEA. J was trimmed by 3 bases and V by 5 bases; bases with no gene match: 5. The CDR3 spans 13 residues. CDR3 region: CSVMAGGYTEAFF. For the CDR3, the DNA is TGCAGCGTTATGGCAGGGGGCTACACTGAAGCTTTCTTT.

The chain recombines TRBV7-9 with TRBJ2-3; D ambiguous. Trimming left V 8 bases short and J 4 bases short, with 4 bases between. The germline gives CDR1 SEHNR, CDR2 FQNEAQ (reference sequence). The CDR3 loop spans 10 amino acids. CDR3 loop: CASHADTQYF. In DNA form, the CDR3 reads TGTGCCAGCCATGCAGATACGCAGTATTTT.

CDR3 region: CASSLGTKATDTQYF. The CDR3 DNA is TGCGCCAGCAGCTTGGGAACGAAAGCCACAGATACGCAGTATTTT. The J gene is TRBJ2-3, the V gene TRBV5-1, with D uncertain. V shed 0 bases and J shed 2 bases, with 10 bases lying between them. Germline V gene sequence: CDR1 SGHRS, CDR2 YFSETQ. The CDR3 spans 15 residues.

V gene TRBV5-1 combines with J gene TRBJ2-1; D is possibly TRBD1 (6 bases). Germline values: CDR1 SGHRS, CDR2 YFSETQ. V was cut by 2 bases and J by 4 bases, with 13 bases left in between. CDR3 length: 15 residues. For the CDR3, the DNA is TGCGCCAGCAGCTTTGGGACACCCACTTACAATGAGCAGTTCTTC. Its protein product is CASSFGTPTYNEQFF.

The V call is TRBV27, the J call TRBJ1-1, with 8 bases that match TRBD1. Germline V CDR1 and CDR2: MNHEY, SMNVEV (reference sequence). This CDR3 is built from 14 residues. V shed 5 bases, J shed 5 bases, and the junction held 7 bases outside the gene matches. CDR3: CASSARGLDTEAFF. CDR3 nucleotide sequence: TGTGCCAGCAGTGCCAGGGGGCTGGATACTGAAGCTTTCTTT.

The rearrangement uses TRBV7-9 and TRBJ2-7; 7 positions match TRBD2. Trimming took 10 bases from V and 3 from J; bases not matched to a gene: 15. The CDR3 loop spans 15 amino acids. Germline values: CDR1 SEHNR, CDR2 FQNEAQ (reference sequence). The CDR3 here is CATTNSGLSNYEQYF. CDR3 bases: TGTGCCACCACAAATAGCGGGCTGAGTAACTACGAGCAGTACTTC.

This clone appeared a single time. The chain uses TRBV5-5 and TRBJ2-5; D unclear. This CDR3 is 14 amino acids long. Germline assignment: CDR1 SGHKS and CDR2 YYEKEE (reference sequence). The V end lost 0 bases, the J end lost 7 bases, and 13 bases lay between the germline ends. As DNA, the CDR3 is TGTGCCAGCAGCTTGGCCGGAATTTCGGGGACCCAGTACTTC. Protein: CASSLAGISGTQYF.

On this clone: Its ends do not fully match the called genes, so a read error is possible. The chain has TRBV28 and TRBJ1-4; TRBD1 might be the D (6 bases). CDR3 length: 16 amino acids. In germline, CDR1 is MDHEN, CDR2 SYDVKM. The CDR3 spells CANSPQGRAGYEKLFF. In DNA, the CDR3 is TGTGCCAACAGTCCCCAGGGGCGGGCAGGTTATGAAAAACTGTTTTTT. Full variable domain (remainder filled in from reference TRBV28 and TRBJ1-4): DVKVTQSSRYLVKRTGEKVFLECVQDMDHENMFWYRQDPGLGLRLIYFSYDVKMKEKGDIPEGYSVSREKKERFSLILESASTNQTSMYLCANSPQGRAGYEKLFFGSGTQLSVL.

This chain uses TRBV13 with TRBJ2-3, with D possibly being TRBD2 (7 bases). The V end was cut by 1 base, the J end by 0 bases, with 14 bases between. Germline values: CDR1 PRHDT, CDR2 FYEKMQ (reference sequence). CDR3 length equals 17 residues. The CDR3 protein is CASSLVARGLSTDTQYF. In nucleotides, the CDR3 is TGTGCCAGCAGCTTAGTAGCGCGGGGGCTTAGCACAGATACGCAGTATTTT.

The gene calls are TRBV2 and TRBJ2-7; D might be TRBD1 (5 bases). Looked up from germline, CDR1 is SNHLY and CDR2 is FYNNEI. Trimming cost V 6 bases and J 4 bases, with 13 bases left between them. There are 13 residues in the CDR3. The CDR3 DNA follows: TGTGCCAGCAGGCTAGGCAGGGAATACGAGCAGTACTTC. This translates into CASRLGREYEQYF.

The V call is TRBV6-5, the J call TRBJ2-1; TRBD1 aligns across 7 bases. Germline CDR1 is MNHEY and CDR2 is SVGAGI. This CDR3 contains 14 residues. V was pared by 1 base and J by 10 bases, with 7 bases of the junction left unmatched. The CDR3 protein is CASSYYRQGGEQFF. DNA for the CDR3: TGTGCCAGCAGTTACTATAGACAGGGTGGAGAGCAGTTCTTC.

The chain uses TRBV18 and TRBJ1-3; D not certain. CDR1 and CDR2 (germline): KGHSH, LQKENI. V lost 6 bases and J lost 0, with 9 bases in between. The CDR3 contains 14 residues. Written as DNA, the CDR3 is TGTGCCAGCTCGGAGCAGTTCTCTGGAAACACCATATATTTT. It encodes CASSEQFSGNTIYF.

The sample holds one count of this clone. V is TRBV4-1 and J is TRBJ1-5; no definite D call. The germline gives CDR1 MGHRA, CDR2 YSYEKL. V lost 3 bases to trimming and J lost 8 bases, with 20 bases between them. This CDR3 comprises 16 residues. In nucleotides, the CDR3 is TGCGCCAGCAGCCATCGTATTCGGGCCCCCGGGGAGCCCCAGCATTTT. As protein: CASSHRIRAPGEPQHF.